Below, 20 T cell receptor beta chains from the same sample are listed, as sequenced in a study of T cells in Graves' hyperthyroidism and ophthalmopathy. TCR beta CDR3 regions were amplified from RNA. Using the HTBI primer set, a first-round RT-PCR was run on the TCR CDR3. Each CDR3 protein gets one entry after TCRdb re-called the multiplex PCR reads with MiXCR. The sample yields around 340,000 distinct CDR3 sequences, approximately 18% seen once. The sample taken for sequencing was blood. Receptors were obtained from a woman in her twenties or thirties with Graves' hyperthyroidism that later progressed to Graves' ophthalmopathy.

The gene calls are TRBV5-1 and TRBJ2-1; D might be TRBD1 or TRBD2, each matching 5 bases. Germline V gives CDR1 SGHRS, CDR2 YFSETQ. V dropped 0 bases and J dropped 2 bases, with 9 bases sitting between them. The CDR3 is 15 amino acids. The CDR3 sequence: CASSLEGTTYNEQFF. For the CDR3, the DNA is TGCGCCAGCAGCTTGGAGGGGACGACCTACAATGAGCAGTTCTTC. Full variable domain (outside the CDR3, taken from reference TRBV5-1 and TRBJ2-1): KAGVTQTPRYLIKTRGQQVTLSCSPISGHRSVSWYQQTPGQGLQFLFEYFSETQRNKGNFPGRFSGRQFSNSRSEMNVSTLELGDSALYLCASSLEGTTYNEQFFGPGTRLTVL.

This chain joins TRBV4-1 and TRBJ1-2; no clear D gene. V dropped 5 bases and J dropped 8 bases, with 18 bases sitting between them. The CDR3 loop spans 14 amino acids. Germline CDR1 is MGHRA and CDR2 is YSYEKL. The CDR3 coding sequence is TGCGCCAGCAGCAAAGCGGACCGACCGGGAGGCTACACCTTC. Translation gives CASSKADRPGGYTF.

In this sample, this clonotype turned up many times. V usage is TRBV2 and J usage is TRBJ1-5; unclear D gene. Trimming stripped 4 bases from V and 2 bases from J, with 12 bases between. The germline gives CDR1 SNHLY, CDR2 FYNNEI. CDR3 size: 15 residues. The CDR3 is CASSVSHSGNQPQHF. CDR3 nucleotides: TGTGCCAGCAGTGTTTCGCACAGTGGCAATCAGCCCCAGCATTTT.

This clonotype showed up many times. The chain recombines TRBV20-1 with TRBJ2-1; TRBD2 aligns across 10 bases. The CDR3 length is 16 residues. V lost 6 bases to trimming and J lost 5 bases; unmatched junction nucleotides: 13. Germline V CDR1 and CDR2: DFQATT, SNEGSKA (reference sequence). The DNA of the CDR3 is TGCAGTGCGAGGAGAGGTGTAGCGGGAGGAGACAATGAGCAGTTCTTC. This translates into CSARRGVAGGDNEQFF.

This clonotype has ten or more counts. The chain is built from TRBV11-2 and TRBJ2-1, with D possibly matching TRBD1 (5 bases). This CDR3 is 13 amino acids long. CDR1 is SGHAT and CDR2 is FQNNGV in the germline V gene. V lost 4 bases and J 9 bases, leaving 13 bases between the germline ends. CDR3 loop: CASSSLGDFEQFF. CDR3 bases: TGTGCCAGCAGCTCCCTAGGGGATTTTGAGCAGTTCTTC.

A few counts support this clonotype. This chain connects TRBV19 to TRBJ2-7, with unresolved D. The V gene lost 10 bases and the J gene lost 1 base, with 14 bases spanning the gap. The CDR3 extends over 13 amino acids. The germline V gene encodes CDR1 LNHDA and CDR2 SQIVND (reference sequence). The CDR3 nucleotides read TGTGCCACCACAAACCCGGTTTCCTACGAGCAGTACTTC. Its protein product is CATTNPVSYEQYF.

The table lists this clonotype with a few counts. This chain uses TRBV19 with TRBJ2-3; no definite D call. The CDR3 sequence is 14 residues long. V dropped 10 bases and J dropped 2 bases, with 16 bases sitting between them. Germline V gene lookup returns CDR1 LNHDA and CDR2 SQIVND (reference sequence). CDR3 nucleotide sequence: TGTGCCACCCGTCTCCGCGGTATCACAGATACGCAGTATTTT. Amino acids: CATRLRGITDTQYF.

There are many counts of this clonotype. The CDR3, as DNA: TGTGCCAGCAGCCATAACAAGCGAGGGACAGGAGTGACTGGGGCCAACGTCCTGACTTTC. Amino acid sequence: CASSHNKRGTGVTGANVLTF. The rearrangement joins TRBV7-2 to TRBJ2-6; 8 bases align to TRBD1. Trimming took 5 bases from V and 2 from J; bases not matched to a gene: 17. In germline, CDR1 is SGHTA, CDR2 FQGNSA. CDR3 length: 20 residues.

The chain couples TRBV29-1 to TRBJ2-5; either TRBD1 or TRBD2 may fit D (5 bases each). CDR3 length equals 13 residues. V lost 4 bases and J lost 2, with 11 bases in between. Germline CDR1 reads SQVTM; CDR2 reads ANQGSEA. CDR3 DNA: TGCAGCGTTGTGAGGGACGGGCAAGAGACCCAGTACTTC. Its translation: CSVVRDGQETQYF.

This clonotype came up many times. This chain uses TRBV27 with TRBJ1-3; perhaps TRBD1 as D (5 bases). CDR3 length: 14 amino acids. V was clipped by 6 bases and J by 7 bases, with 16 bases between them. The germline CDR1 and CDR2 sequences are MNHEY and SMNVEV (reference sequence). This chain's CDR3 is CASSPGVEGNTIYF. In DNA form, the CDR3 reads TGTGCCAGCAGCCCTGGGGTAGAGGGGAACACCATATATTTT.

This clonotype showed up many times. The CDR3: CASSVGGVLGGEAFF. The CDR3 nucleotides are TGTGCCAGCAGCGTAGGTGGGGTCCTCGGAGGCGAAGCTTTCTTT. The chain couples TRBV9 to TRBJ1-1, with D uncertain. The CDR3 has 15 amino acids. Germline V gives CDR1 SGDLS, CDR2 YYNGEE. Trimming removed 0 bases at V and 8 bases at J, with 17 bases between. The full variable domain, in which reference TRBV9 and TRBJ1-1 provide the parts outside the CDR3, is DSGVTQTPKHLITATGQRVTLRCSPRSGDLSVYWYQQSLDQGLQFLIQYYNGEERAKGNILERFSAQQFPDLHSELNLSSLELGDSALYFCASSVGGVLGGEAFFGQGTRLTVV.

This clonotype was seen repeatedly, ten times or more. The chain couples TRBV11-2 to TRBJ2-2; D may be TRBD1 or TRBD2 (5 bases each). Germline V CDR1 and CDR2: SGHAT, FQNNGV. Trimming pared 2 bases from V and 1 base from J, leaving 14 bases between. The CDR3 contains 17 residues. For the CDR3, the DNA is TGTGCCAGCAGCTTACCTCGGGGCGGACTGAACACCGGGGAGCTGTTTTTT. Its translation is CASSLPRGGLNTGELFF.

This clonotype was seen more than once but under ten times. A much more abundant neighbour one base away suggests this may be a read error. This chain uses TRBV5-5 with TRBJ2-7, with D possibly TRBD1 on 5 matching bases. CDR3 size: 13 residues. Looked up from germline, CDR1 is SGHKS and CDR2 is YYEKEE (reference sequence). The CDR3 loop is CVSSSPQGNEQYF. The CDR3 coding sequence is TGTGTCAGCAGCTCGCCTCAGGGTAACGAGCAGTACTTC.

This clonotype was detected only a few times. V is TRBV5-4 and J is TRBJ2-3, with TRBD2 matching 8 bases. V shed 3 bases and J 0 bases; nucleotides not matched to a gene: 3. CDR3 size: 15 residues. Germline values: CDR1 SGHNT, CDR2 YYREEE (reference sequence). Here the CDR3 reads CASSSIAGSTDTQYF. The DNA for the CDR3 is TGTGCCAGCAGCTCTATAGCGGGAAGCACAGATACGCAGTATTTT. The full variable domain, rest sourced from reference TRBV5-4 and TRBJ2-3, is ETGVTQSPTHLIKTRGQQVTLRCSSQSGHNTVSWYQQALGQGPQFIFQYYREEENGRGNFPPRFSGLQFPNYSSELNVNALELDDSALYLCASSSIAGSTDTQYFGPGTRLTVL.

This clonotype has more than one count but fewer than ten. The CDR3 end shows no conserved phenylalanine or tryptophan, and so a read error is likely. The CDR3 here is CSVEKVGQGGDEQYL. CDR3 nucleotides: TGCAGCGTTGAAAAAGTGGGGCAGGGGGGCGACGAGCAGTACCTC. The chain uses TRBV29-1 and TRBJ2-7; possibly TRBD1 for D (7 bases). The V end was cut by 2 bases, the J end by 5 bases, with 19 bases between. Germline CDR1 is SQVTM and CDR2 is ANQGSEA. The CDR3 has 15 amino acids.

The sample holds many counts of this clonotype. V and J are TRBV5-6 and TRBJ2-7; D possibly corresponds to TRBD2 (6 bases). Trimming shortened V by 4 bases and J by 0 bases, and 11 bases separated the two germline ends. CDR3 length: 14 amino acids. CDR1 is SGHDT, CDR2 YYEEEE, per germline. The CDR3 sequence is CASSDRGGSYEQYF. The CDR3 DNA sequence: TGTGCCAGCAGCGACCGGGGAGGCTCCTACGAGCAGTACTTC.

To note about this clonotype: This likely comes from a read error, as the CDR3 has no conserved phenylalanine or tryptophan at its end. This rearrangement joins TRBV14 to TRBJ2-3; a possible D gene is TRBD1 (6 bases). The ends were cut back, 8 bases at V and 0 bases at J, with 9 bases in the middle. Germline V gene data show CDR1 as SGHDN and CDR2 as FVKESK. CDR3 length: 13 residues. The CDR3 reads CASGQSSTDTQYS. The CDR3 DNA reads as TGTGCCAGCGGACAGTCCAGCACAGATACGCAGTATTCT.

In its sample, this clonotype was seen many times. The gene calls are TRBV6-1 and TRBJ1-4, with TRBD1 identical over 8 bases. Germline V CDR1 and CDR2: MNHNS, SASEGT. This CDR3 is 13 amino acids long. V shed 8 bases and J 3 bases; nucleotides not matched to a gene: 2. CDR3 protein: CASLQGANEKLFF. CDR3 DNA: TGTGCCAGCCTACAGGGGGCTAATGAAAAACTGTTTTTT.

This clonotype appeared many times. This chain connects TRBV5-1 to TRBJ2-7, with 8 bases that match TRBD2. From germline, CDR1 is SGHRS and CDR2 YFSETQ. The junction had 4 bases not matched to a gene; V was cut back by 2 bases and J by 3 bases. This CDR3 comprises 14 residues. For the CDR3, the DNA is TGCGCCAGCAGCTTCGGGACTAGGAGCTACGAGCAGTACTTC. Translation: CASSFGTRSYEQYF.

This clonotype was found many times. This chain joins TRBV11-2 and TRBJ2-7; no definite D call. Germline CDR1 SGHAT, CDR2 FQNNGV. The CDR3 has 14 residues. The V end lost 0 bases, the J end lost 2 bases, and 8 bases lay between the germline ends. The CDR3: CASSLDALAYEQYF. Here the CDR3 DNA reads TGTGCCAGCAGCTTAGATGCCCTAGCCTACGAGCAGTACTTC.